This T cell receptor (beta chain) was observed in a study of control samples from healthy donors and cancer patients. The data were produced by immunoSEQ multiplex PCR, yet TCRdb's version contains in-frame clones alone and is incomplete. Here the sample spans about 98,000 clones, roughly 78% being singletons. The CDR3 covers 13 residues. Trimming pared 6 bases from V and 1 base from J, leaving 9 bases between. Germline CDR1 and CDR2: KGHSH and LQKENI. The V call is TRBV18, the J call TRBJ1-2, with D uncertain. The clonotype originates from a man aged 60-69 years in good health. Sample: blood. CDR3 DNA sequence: TGTGCCAGCTCCGACGCGGGTAACTATGGCTACACCTTC. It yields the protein CASSDAGNYGYTF.